This T cell receptor beta chain was captured in a study of cytomegalovirus exposure and HLA in healthy donors. The approximately 120-subject validation cohort, separate from the 666-subject first cohort, included the donors. Trimming took 1 base from V and 1 from J; bases not matched to a gene: 3. The germline V gene encodes CDR1 SEHNR and CDR2 FQNEAQ (reference sequence). The CDR3 has 15 amino acids. Libraries were prepared by immunoSEQ multiplex PCR; TCRdb keeps only in-frame clonotypes and omits some of them. The sample lists about 200,000 clones; roughly 84% were seen once. The rearrangement uses TRBV7-9 and TRBJ1-1; 7 bases match TRBD1. This receptor was taken from a woman younger than 35 in good health and CMV-seropositive. Sequenced input: PBMCs. This CDR3 reads CASSLVEGANTEAFF. The CDR3 DNA follows: TGTGCCAGCAGCTTAGTGGAGGGGGCGAACACTGAAGCTTTCTTT.